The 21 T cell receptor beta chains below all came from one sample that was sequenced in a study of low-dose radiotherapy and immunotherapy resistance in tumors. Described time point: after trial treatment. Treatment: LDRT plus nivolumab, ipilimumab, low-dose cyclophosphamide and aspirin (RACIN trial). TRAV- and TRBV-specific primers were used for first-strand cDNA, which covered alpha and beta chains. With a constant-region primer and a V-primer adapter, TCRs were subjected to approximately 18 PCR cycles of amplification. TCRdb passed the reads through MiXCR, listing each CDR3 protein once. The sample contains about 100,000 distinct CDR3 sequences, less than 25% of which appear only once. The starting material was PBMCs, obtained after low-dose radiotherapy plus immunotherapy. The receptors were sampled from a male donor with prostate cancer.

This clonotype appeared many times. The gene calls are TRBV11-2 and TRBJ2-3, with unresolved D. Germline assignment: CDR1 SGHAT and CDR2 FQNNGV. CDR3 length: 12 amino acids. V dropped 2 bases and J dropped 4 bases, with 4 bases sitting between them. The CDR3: CASSLNADTQYF. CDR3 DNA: TGTGCCAGCAGCTTAAACGCAGATACGCAGTATTTT.

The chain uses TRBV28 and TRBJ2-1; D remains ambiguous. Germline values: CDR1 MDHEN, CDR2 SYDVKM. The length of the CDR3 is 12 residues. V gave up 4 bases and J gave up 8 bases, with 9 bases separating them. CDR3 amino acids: CASSYSNYEQFF. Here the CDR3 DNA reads TGTGCCAGCAGTTACTCTAACTATGAGCAGTTCTTC.

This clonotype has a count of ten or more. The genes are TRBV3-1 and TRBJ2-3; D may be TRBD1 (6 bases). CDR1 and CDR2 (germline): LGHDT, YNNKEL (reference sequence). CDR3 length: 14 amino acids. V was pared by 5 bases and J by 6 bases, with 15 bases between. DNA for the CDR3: TGTGCCAGCAGCTTTACAGGGCAGGGGGATACGCAGTATTTT. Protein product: CASSFTGQGDTQYF.

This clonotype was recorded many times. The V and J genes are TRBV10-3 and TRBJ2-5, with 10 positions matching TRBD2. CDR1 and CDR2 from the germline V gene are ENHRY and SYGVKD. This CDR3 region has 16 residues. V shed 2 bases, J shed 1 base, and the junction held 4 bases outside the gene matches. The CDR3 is CAISEGAGGPQETQYF. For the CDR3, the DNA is TGTGCCATCAGTGAGGGAGCGGGGGGGCCCCAAGAGACCCAGTACTTC.

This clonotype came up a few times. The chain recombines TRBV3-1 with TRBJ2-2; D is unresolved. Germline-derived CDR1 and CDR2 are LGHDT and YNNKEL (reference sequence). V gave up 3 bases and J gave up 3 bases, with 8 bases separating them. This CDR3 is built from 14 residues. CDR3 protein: CASSQQADTGELFF. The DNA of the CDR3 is TGTGCCAGCAGCCAGCAGGCGGACACCGGGGAGCTGTTTTTT.

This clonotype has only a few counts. Written as DNA, the CDR3 is TGTGCCAGCATAGAGGGGGATGTAACCTACGAGCAGTACTTC. Protein: CASIEGDVTYEQYF. The rearrangement links TRBV6-1 to TRBJ2-7; TRBD1 might be the D (6 bases). This CDR3 region has 14 residues. CDR1 MNHNS and CDR2 SASEGT come from the germline V gene. V lost 7 bases and J 2 bases, leaving 15 bases between the germline ends.

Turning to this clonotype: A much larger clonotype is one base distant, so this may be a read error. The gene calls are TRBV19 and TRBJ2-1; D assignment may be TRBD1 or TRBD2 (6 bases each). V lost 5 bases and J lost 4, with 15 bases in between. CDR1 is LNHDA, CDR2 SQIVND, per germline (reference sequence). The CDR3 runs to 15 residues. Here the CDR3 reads CASSPTGGIYNEQFF. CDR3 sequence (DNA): TGTGCCAGTAGTCCGACAGGCGGGATATACAATGAGCAGTTCTTC.

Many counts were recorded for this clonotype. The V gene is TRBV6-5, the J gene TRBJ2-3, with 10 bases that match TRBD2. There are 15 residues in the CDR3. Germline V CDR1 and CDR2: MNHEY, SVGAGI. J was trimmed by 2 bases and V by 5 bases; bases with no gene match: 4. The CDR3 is CASSRLAGATDTQYF. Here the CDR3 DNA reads TGTGCCAGCAGTCGTCTAGCGGGGGCCACAGATACGCAGTATTTT.

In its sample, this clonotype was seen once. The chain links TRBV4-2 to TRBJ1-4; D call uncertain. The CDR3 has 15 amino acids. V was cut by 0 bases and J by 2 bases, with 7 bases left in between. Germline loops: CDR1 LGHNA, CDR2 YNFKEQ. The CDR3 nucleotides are TGTGCCAGCAGCCAAGATAGGGTGACTAATGAAAAACTGTTTTTT. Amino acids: CASSQDRVTNEKLFF.

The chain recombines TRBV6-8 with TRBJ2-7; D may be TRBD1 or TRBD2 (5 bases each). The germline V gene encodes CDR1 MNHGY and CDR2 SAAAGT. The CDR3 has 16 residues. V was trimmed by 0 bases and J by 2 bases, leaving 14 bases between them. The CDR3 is CASSYSPRVGAYEQYF. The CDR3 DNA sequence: TGTGCCAGCAGTTACTCTCCCAGGGTGGGGGCCTACGAGCAGTACTTC.

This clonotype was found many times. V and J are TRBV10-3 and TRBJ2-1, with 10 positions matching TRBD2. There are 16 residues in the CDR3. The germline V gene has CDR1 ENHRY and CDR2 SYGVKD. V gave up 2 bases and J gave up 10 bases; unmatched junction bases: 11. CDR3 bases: TGTGCCATCAGTGAGGTTGGACTAGCGGCGGGCGGCGAGCAGTTCTTC. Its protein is CAISEVGLAAGGEQFF.

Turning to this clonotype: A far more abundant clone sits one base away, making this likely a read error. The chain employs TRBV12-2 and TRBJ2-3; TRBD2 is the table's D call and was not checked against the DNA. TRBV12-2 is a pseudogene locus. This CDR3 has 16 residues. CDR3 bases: TGTGCCAGCACCCAAGCGGGGAATGATCTCGCAGATACGCAGTATTTT. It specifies CASTQAGNDLADTQYF.

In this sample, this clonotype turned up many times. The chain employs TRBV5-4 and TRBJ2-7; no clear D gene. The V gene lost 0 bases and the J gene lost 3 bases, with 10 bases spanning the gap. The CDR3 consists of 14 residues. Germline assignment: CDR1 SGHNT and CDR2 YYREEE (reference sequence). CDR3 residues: CASSLGLGDYEQYF. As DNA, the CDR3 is TGTGCCAGCAGCTTGGGCTTAGGAGACTACGAGCAGTACTTC.

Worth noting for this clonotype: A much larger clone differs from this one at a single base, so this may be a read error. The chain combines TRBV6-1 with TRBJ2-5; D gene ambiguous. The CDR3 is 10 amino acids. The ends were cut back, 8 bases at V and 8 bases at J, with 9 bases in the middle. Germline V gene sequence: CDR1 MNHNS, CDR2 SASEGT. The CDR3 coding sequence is TGTGCCAGCGAATCAGACACCCAGTACTTC. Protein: CASESDTQYF.

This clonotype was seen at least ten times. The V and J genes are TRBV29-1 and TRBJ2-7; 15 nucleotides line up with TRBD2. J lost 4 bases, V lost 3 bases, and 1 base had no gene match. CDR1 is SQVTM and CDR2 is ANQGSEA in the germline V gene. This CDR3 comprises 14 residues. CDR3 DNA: TGCAGCGTTGAGGGGACTAGCGGGGGGTACGAGCAGTACTTC. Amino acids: CSVEGTSGGYEQYF.

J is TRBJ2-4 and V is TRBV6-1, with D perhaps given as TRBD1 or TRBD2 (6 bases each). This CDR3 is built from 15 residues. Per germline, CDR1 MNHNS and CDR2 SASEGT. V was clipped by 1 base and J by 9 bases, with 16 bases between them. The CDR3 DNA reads TGTGCCAGCAGTGAAGGGGGGGCAGGATCTGCCATTCAGTACTTC. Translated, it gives CASSEGGAGSAIQYF.

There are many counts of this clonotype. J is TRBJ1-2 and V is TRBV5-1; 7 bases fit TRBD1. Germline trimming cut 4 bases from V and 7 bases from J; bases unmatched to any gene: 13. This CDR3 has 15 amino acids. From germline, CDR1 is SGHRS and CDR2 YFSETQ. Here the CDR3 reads CASSLGTVSSGGYTF. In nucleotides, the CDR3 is TGCGCCAGCAGCCTCGGGACAGTTTCATCGGGTGGCTACACCTTC.

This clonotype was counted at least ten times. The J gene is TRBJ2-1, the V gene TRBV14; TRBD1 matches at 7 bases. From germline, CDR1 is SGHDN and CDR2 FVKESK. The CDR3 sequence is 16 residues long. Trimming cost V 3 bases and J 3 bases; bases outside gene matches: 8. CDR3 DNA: TGTGCCAGCAGCCAGGTAGGGGGCGCGGTCTACAATGAGCAGTTCTTC. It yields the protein CASSQVGGAVYNEQFF.

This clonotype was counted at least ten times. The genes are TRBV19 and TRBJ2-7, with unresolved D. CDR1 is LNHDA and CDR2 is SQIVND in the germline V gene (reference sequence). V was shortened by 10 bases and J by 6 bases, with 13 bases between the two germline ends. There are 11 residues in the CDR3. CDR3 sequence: CATSGPREQYF. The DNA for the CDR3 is TGTGCCACCTCCGGCCCTCGCGAGCAGTACTTC.

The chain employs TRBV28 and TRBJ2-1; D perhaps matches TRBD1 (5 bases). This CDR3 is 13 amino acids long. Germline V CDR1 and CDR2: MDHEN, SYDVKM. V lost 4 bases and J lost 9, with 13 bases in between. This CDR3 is CASSSPGLSEQFF. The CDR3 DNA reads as TGTGCCAGCAGTTCCCCAGGGTTAAGTGAGCAGTTCTTC.

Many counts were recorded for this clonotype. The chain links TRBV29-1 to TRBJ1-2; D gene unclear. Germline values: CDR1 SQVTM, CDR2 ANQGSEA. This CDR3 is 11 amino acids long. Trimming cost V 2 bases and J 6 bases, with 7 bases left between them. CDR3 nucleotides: TGCAGCGTTGAAAGTGGGGATGGCTACACCTTC. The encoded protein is CSVESGDGYTF.